The 17 T cell receptor beta chains below all came from one sample that was sequenced in a study of cytomegalovirus exposure and HLA in healthy donors. Researchers ran the PCR with 60 Vbeta and 13 Jbeta primers. Measured with immunoSEQ multiplex PCR; TCRdb has only the in-frame clones, and not every one. In the table there are about 160,000 clones, roughly 87% of which are singletons. Sequencing input: PBMCs. The source is a woman aged 25 to 39 in good health and CMV-seronegative.

The chain has TRBV27 and TRBJ1-6; a weak D match, TRBD1 (6 bases). V was shortened by 2 bases and J by 7 bases, with 12 bases between the two germline ends. Germline V gene data show CDR1 as MNHEY and CDR2 as SMNVEV (reference sequence). CDR3 length: 15 residues. The CDR3 sequence: CASSLKRQGNSPLHF. The CDR3 coding sequence is TGTGCCAGCAGTTTAAAACGGCAGGGGAATTCACCCCTCCACTTT.

J is TRBJ2-2 and V is TRBV27; D unclear. Germline CDR1 and CDR2: MNHEY and SMNVEV (reference sequence). The CDR3 runs 13 residues. V shed 5 bases and J shed 5 bases, with 9 bases lying between them. The DNA of the CDR3 is TGTGCCAGCAGTCTTAGAGCGACCGGGGAGCTGTTTTTT. The encoded protein is CASSLRATGELFF.

The V and J genes are TRBV10-3 and TRBJ1-5, with 10 bases lining up with TRBD1. The germline CDR1 and CDR2 sequences are ENHRY and SYGVKD. J lost 3 bases, V lost 3 bases, and 5 bases had no gene match. CDR3 size: 16 residues. CDR3 sequence reads: CAISDRDRGLNQPQHF. CDR3 bases: TGTGCCATCAGTGACCGGGACAGGGGCCTCAATCAGCCCCAGCATTTT.

The CDR3 DNA is TGCGCCAGCAGCCAAGATGAGGAGGGGGGGCTGCTTGACTATGGCTACACCTTC. Translation: CASSQDEEGGLLDYGYTF. J is TRBJ1-2 and V is TRBV4-1; D might be TRBD1 (6 bases). V was clipped by 0 bases and J by 3 bases, with 20 bases between them. Germline values: CDR1 MGHRA, CDR2 YSYEKL. CDR3 length: 18 residues.

CDR3 region: CASSPGRQGVGYTF. The DNA of the CDR3 is TGTGCCAGCAGCCCAGGCCGACAGGGTGTTGGCTACACCTTC. The chain has TRBV27 and TRBJ1-2; 7 bases line up with TRBD1. The CDR3 totals 14 residues. Germline V gives CDR1 MNHEY, CDR2 SMNVEV (reference sequence). The V and J ends lost 6 bases and 7 bases, in that order; junction bases with no gene match: 11.

This chain links TRBV30 with TRBJ1-2, with a possible D match to TRBD1 (6 bases). The CDR3 length is 12 residues. The V and J ends lost 4 bases and 3 bases respectively, with 9 bases between them. Germline CDR1 reads GTSNPN; CDR2 reads SVGIG (reference sequence). The CDR3 DNA is TGTGCCTGGAAGGGGGACGACTATGGCTACACCTTC. This encodes CAWKGDDYGYTF.

The rearrangement uses TRBV5-1 and TRBJ2-3, with 7 bases that match TRBD1. Germline loops: CDR1 SGHRS, CDR2 YFSETQ. The CDR3 is 14 amino acids. After removal of 3 bases from V and 5 bases from J, the junction contained 6 bases not matched to a gene. The CDR3 region is CASSWDRLGDTQYF. The CDR3 DNA is TGCGCCAGCAGCTGGGACAGACTGGGAGATACGCAGTATTTT.

The chain carries TRBV6-1 and TRBJ1-1; no firm D call. V dropped 2 bases and J dropped 4 bases, with 8 bases sitting between them. Germline V gene lookup returns CDR1 MNHNS and CDR2 SASEGT. This CDR3 is built from 13 residues. The CDR3 loop reads CASSEIRGTEAFF. The CDR3 DNA reads TGTGCCAGCAGTGAAATCCGGGGCACTGAAGCTTTCTTT.

J is TRBJ1-3 and V is TRBV7-9; 9 nucleotides match TRBD1. The CDR3 is made up of 16 amino acids. Germline V CDR1 and CDR2: SEHNR, FQNEAQ (reference sequence). Unmatched junction bases numbered 8, after V lost 4 bases and J lost 4 bases. In nucleotides, the CDR3 is TGTGCCAGCAGCTCATTGGGACAGGGACTAGGAAACACCATATATTTT. Its protein is CASSSLGQGLGNTIYF.

This chain uses TRBV27 with TRBJ2-5, with D possibly TRBD1 on 6 matching bases. Trimming took 4 bases from V and 2 from J, leaving 14 bases between them. The germline gives CDR1 MNHEY, CDR2 SMNVEV (reference sequence). This CDR3 is built from 15 residues. The CDR3 DNA follows: TGTGCCAGCAGTTCGCCGGGACAACCACAAGAGACCCAGTACTTC. Protein product: CASSSPGQPQETQYF.

The chain joins TRBV18 to TRBJ2-7; possible D gene TRBD1, 5 bases. The CDR3 loop spans 12 amino acids. The ends were cut back, 3 bases at V and 6 bases at J, with 9 bases in the middle. In germline, CDR1 is KGHSH, CDR2 LQKENI. In nucleotides, the CDR3 is TGTGCCAGCTCACCTAGGCAGGGCGAGCAGTACTTC. Translating it yields CASSPRQGEQYF.

The chain carries TRBV29-1 and TRBJ1-1; no clear D. This CDR3 spans 12 amino acids. The V gene's germline CDR1 is SQVTM and CDR2 ANQGSEA. Trimming pared 5 bases from V and 0 bases from J, leaving 7 bases between. DNA for the CDR3: TGCAGCGTTCGAGACATGAACACTGAAGCTTTCTTT. Translation: CSVRDMNTEAFF. The full variable domain, its missing parts supplied by reference TRBV29-1 and TRBJ1-1, is SAVISQKPSRDICQRGTSLTIQCQVDSQVTMMFWYRQQPGQSLTLIATANQGSEATYESGFVIDKFPISRPNLTFSTLTVSNMSPEDSSIYLCSVRDMNTEAFFGQGTRLTVV.

The chain is built from TRBV5-4 and TRBJ2-2, with D unresolved. The J call may be incorrect, as the DNA end agrees better with TRBJ1-3. Germline assignment: CDR1 SGHNT and CDR2 YYREEE (reference sequence). The CDR3 totals 12 residues. The CDR3 nucleotides read TGTGCCAGCAGCTTTGAGGGAAACACCATATATTTT. Protein product: CASSFEGNTIYF.

J is TRBJ2-3 and V is TRBV27; 12 positions agree with TRBD2. The germline gives CDR1 MNHEY, CDR2 SMNVEV (reference sequence). The V segment lost 3 bases and the J segment 1 base; nucleotides outside the gene matches: 8. The CDR3 sequence is 18 residues long. The CDR3 loop reads CASSFSSGGASGTDTQYF. The DNA for the CDR3 is TGTGCCAGCAGTTTTTCTAGCGGGGGGGCCTCTGGCACAGATACGCAGTATTTT.

The J gene is TRBJ2-7, the V gene TRBV2, with TRBD1 matching 7 bases. Germline CDR1 is SNHLY and CDR2 is FYNNEI. The CDR3 covers 14 residues. V shed 6 bases and J 4 bases; nucleotides not matched to a gene: 9. CDR3 sequence: CASRWGTDSYEQYF. For the CDR3, the DNA is TGTGCCAGCAGGTGGGGGACAGATTCTTACGAGCAGTACTTC. Full variable domain (remainder filled in from reference TRBV2 and TRBJ2-7): EPEVTQTPSHQVTQMGQEVILRCVPISNHLYFYWYRQILGQKVEFLVSFYNNEISEKSEIFDDQFSVERPDGSNFTLKIRSTKLEDSAMYFCASRWGTDSYEQYFGPGTRLTVT.

The V gene is TRBV6-5, the J gene TRBJ2-7; 7 bases line up with TRBD2. With V trimmed by 2 bases and J by 2 bases, 3 bases remained unmatched. Germline V gene lookup returns CDR1 MNHEY and CDR2 SVGAGI. The CDR3 has 14 residues. Here the CDR3 DNA reads TGTGCCAGCAGTTACCCGGGAGGTACCTACGAGCAGTACTTC. This encodes CASSYPGGTYEQYF.

The rearrangement links TRBV28 to TRBJ2-4; perhaps TRBD1 as D (5 bases). The CDR3 runs to 18 residues. The V end was cut by 5 bases, the J end by 0 bases, with 20 bases between. In germline, CDR1 is MDHEN, CDR2 SYDVKM. CDR3 coding DNA: TGTGCCAGCAGTCCCCCGGGTCAGGGCGGTTTAGCCAAAAACATTCAGTACTTC. Translation: CASSPPGQGGLAKNIQYF.